The T cell receptor (beta chain) described here comes from a study of blood T cell repertoires in COVID-19. Study background: The samples span acute and convalescent COVID-19 from the United States, Italy and Spain. In each case, the material was cDNA or gDNA derived from T cells, B-cell-depleted T cells, or PBMCs.

The germline V gene encodes CDR1 MNHNY and CDR2 SVGAGI (reference sequence). The trim removed 6 bases at V and 0 bases at J, leaving 17 bases unmatched. The CDR3 runs to 20 residues. Source study methods: Using reference gene primer amplification, nucleated cell counts were estimated. TCRdb's table, derived via immunoSEQ multiplex PCR, lists solely in-frame clones and lacks some. That table is the source of V, J and clone size, and D and trimming were worked out from the DNA. The data contain 10,000 to 15,000 clones, 60% to 80% of them singletons. Sequencing input: peripheral blood. This receptor was taken from a human donor in a cohort sampled during active COVID-19. The chain is built from TRBV6-6 and TRBJ2-6; 7 nucleotides align to TRBD1. The CDR3 coding sequence is TGTGCCAGCAGCCACCCGACAGGGTATAATATAATCTCTGGGGCCAACGTCCTGACTTTC. Translating it yields CASSHPTGYNIISGANVLTF.